The clone carrying this T cell receptor beta chain was observed once. The sample carries other DNA sequences with the same CDR3. These data come from a study of cytomegalovirus exposure and HLA in healthy donors. Germline V gene data show CDR1 as MDHEN and CDR2 as SYDVKM. The CDR3 has 16 residues. Trimming removed 1 base at V and 2 bases at J, with 14 bases between. PCR was performed using 60 Vbeta and 13 Jbeta primers. TCRdb's copy holds only in-frame clones and misses some; the assay was immunoSEQ multiplex PCR. This sample has about 120,000 clones, with 74% found just once. The TCR sequence derives from a human donor in good health. This rearrangement joins TRBV28 to TRBJ1-2; tentatively, D is TRBD1 (6 bases). Sequencing was done on a sample of PBMCs. The CDR3 region has the DNA TGTGCCAGCAGTTTATCGACGGGGGGCCTAAACTATGGCTACACCTTC. Amino acid sequence: CASSLSTGGLNYGYTF.